The 7 T cell receptor beta chains reported below all come from one sample, sequenced in a study of shared clonotypes between healthy human individuals (dated by TCRdb to the early 2020s). Library method: the immunoSEQ multiplex PCR assay. TCRdb obtained this table from immuneACCESS and retained in-frame rearrangements with V and J assigned. These tables miss some clones; where compared with another copy, unresolved V genes account for less than half of the shortfall, and the remainder is unexplained. The sample has 2,500,000 or so clones on record, more than 85% of them singletons. The ten largest make up approximately 0.36% of the sample. The source material was naive CD4+ T cells from PBMCs. The cell subset or site label on this specimen signifies: CD45RA+ positively selected. The receptor set was obtained from a man younger than 30 in good health. Some clones in this sample may be carry-over from other donors' samples.

The J gene is TRBJ1-1, the V gene TRBV6-5, with unresolved D. V lost 0 bases and J lost 1, with 6 bases in between. CDR3 length: 14 amino acids. Germline V gene lookup returns CDR1 MNHEY and CDR2 SVGAGI. The CDR3 is CASSYSRWNTEAFF. CDR3 sequence (DNA): TGTGCCAGCAGTTACTCGAGATGGAACACTGAAGCTTTCTTT.

The chain uses TRBV9 and TRBJ1-1, with TRBD1 matching over 12 bases. Germline loops: CDR1 SGDLS, CDR2 YYNGEE. Germline trimming cut 0 bases from V and 4 bases from J; bases unmatched to any gene: 4. CDR3 length: 16 residues. The CDR3 DNA is TGTGCCAGCAGCGTAGAGGGACAGGGGGCTTTCACTGAAGCTTTCTTT. Translated, it gives CASSVEGQGAFTEAFF.

Concerning this clone: Distinct nucleotide sequences in the sample also encode this CDR3. The chain joins TRBV5-4 to TRBJ2-5; TRBD1 matches at 8 bases. The CDR3 is 15 residues long. In germline, CDR1 is SGHNT, CDR2 YYREEE (reference sequence). The ends lost 0 bases at V and 5 bases at J; junction bases unmatched: 6. The CDR3 DNA follows: TGTGCCAGCAGCTTGGGCGCAGGGGGCCGGGAGACCCAGTACTTC. Its protein product is CASSLGAGGRETQYF.

CDR3 DNA: TGTGCCAGCTCACCACCGTCGCTGATCCAAGAGACCCAGTACTTC. This encodes CASSPPSLIQETQYF. The rearrangement uses TRBV18 and TRBJ2-5; D ambiguous. The V gene lost 0 bases and the J gene lost 1 base, with 9 bases spanning the gap. This CDR3 spans 15 amino acids. Germline V gene data show CDR1 as KGHSH and CDR2 as LQKENI. Based on the CDR3 plus reference TRBV18 and TRBJ2-5, the full variable domain is NAGVMQNPRHLVRRRGQEARLRCSPMKGHSHVYWYRQLPEEGLKFMVYLQKENIIDESGMPKERFSAEFPKEGPSILRIQQVVRGDSAAYFCASSPPSLIQETQYFGPGTRLLVL.

The chain recombines TRBV6-1 with TRBJ2-7; 9 bases are a match to TRBD1. CDR1 is MNHNS and CDR2 is SASEGT in the germline V gene. CDR3 length: 19 amino acids. Trimming at V came to 3 bases and at J to 3 bases, leaving 18 bases not matched to a gene. The CDR3 DNA is TGTGCCAGCAGTGAGCCAAGAGTGCGGACAGGGGATCGTCGCTACGAGCAGTACTTC. Translating gives CASSEPRVRTGDRRYEQYF.

The rearrangement links TRBV4-1 to TRBJ1-1; tentatively, D is TRBD1 (5 bases). V was pared by 1 base and J by 1 base, with 10 bases between. The germline V gene has CDR1 MGHRA and CDR2 YSYEKL. The CDR3 is made up of 15 amino acids. The CDR3: CASSQVRDQNTEAFF. The CDR3, as DNA: TGCGCCAGCAGCCAAGTCAGGGATCAGAACACTGAAGCTTTCTTT.

The chain carries TRBV5-4 and TRBJ2-3, with TRBD1 as a possible D gene (5 bases). Germline V gene data show CDR1 as SGHNT and CDR2 as YYREEE (reference sequence). V was clipped by 0 bases and J by 3 bases, with 14 bases between them. There are 16 residues in the CDR3. The CDR3 protein is CASSLVQGRGTDTQYF. The CDR3, as DNA: TGTGCCAGCAGCTTGGTGCAGGGAAGAGGAACAGATACGCAGTATTTT.